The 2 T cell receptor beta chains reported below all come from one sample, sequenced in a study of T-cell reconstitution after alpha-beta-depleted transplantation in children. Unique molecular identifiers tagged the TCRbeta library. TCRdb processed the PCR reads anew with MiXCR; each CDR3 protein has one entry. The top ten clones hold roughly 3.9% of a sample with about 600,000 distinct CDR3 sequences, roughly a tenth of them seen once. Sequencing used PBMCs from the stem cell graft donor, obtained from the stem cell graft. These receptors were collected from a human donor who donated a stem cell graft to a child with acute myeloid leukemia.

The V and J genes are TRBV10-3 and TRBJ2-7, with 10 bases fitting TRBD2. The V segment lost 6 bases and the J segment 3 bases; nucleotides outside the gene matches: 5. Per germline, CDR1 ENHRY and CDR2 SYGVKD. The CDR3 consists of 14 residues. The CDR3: CAIRGASGSYEQYF. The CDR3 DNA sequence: TGTGCCATCAGGGGGGCTAGCGGGAGCTACGAGCAGTACTTC.

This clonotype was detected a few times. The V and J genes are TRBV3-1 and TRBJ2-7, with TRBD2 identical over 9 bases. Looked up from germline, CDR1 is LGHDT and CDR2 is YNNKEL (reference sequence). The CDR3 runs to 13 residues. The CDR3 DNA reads TGTGCAACCTCCGGGACTAGCCCCTACGAGCAGTACTTC. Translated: CATSGTSPYEQYF.